A selection of T cell receptor beta chains follows, all from one sample in a study of blood T cell repertoires in COVID-19. The data were produced by immunoSEQ multiplex PCR, yet TCRdb's version contains in-frame clones alone and is incomplete. The sample includes over 50,000 clones, roughly nine tenths seen only once; the top ten take about 7%. Sequenced: peripheral blood. These receptors all stem from a woman aged 55-69 years with active or convalescent COVID-19. Each CDR3 is given with its conserved first and last residue. The size field is filled for only some rows; it gives once, few, many or a size class.

size,V,length,J,CDR3
-,TRBV5-4,16,TRBJ1-2,CASSLETAIPNYGYTF
-,TRBV5-1,17,TRBJ2-3,CASSLGAQGRGTDTQYF
-,TRBV25-1,11,TRBJ2-7,CAAADGGEQYF
-,TRBV25-1,15,TRBJ2-1,CASSPRGQSYNEQFF
-,TRBV10-3,14,TRBJ1-3,CAISRTGLGNTIYF
once,TRBV29-1,13,TRBJ2-7,CSGVSSGGREQYF
-,TRBV20-1,11,TRBJ2-5,CSASQKETQYF
once,TRBV6-1,18,TRBJ2-4,CASSATQGRVHTKNIQYF
-,TRBV11-3,16,TRBJ2-1,CASSSGLGLNYNEQFF
-,TRBV7-2,15,TRBJ1-1,CASSLLAAGKAEAFF